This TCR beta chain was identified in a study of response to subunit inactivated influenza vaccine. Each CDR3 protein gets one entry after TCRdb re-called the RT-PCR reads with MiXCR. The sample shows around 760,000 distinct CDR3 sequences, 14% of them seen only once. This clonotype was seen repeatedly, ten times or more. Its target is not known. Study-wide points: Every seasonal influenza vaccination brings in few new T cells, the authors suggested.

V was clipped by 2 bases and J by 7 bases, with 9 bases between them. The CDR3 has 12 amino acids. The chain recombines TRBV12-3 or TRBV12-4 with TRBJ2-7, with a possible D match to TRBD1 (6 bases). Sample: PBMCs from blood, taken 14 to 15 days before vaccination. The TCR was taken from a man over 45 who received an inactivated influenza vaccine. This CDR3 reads CASSLLGGEQYF. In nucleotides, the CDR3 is TGTGCCAGCAGTTTATTAGGGGGTGAGCAGTACTTC.